This T cell receptor (beta chain) was identified during a study of blood T cells in healthy people across ages. Study information: Roughly one uniquely barcoded beta molecule per two T cells was captured.

The use of a sample-barcoded 5' primer and a J-beta primer mix characterized a second PCR of about 7 to 12 cycles. TCRdb passed the 5' RACE reads through MiXCR, listing each CDR3 protein once. The table lists fewer than 650,000 distinct CDR3 sequences, 25% to 35% of them singletons. Trimming pared 3 bases from V and 5 bases from J, leaving 14 bases between. This CDR3 contains 14 residues. Per germline, CDR1 DFQATT and CDR2 SNEGSKA (reference sequence). The sample providers were healthy Caucasian people from Russia, aged roughly 6 to 95. Every donor gave roughly 9.2 milliliters of peripheral blood. Findings and limits, study-wide: The authors considered diversity estimates from one million T cells to be underestimates.

The table lists this clonotype with a few counts. Its target is not known. This sample was also put to use in a study of T cells of mothers and their children.

The J gene is TRBJ2-1, the V gene TRBV20-1, with D perhaps matching TRBD1 or TRBD2 (6 bases each). The source material was blood. This receptor was taken from a boy aged 2 to 9 in good health. The chain's CDR3 is CSASSGGPDNEQFF. The CDR3 nucleotides are TGCAGTGCTAGTTCCGGGGGCCCCGACAATGAGCAGTTCTTC.